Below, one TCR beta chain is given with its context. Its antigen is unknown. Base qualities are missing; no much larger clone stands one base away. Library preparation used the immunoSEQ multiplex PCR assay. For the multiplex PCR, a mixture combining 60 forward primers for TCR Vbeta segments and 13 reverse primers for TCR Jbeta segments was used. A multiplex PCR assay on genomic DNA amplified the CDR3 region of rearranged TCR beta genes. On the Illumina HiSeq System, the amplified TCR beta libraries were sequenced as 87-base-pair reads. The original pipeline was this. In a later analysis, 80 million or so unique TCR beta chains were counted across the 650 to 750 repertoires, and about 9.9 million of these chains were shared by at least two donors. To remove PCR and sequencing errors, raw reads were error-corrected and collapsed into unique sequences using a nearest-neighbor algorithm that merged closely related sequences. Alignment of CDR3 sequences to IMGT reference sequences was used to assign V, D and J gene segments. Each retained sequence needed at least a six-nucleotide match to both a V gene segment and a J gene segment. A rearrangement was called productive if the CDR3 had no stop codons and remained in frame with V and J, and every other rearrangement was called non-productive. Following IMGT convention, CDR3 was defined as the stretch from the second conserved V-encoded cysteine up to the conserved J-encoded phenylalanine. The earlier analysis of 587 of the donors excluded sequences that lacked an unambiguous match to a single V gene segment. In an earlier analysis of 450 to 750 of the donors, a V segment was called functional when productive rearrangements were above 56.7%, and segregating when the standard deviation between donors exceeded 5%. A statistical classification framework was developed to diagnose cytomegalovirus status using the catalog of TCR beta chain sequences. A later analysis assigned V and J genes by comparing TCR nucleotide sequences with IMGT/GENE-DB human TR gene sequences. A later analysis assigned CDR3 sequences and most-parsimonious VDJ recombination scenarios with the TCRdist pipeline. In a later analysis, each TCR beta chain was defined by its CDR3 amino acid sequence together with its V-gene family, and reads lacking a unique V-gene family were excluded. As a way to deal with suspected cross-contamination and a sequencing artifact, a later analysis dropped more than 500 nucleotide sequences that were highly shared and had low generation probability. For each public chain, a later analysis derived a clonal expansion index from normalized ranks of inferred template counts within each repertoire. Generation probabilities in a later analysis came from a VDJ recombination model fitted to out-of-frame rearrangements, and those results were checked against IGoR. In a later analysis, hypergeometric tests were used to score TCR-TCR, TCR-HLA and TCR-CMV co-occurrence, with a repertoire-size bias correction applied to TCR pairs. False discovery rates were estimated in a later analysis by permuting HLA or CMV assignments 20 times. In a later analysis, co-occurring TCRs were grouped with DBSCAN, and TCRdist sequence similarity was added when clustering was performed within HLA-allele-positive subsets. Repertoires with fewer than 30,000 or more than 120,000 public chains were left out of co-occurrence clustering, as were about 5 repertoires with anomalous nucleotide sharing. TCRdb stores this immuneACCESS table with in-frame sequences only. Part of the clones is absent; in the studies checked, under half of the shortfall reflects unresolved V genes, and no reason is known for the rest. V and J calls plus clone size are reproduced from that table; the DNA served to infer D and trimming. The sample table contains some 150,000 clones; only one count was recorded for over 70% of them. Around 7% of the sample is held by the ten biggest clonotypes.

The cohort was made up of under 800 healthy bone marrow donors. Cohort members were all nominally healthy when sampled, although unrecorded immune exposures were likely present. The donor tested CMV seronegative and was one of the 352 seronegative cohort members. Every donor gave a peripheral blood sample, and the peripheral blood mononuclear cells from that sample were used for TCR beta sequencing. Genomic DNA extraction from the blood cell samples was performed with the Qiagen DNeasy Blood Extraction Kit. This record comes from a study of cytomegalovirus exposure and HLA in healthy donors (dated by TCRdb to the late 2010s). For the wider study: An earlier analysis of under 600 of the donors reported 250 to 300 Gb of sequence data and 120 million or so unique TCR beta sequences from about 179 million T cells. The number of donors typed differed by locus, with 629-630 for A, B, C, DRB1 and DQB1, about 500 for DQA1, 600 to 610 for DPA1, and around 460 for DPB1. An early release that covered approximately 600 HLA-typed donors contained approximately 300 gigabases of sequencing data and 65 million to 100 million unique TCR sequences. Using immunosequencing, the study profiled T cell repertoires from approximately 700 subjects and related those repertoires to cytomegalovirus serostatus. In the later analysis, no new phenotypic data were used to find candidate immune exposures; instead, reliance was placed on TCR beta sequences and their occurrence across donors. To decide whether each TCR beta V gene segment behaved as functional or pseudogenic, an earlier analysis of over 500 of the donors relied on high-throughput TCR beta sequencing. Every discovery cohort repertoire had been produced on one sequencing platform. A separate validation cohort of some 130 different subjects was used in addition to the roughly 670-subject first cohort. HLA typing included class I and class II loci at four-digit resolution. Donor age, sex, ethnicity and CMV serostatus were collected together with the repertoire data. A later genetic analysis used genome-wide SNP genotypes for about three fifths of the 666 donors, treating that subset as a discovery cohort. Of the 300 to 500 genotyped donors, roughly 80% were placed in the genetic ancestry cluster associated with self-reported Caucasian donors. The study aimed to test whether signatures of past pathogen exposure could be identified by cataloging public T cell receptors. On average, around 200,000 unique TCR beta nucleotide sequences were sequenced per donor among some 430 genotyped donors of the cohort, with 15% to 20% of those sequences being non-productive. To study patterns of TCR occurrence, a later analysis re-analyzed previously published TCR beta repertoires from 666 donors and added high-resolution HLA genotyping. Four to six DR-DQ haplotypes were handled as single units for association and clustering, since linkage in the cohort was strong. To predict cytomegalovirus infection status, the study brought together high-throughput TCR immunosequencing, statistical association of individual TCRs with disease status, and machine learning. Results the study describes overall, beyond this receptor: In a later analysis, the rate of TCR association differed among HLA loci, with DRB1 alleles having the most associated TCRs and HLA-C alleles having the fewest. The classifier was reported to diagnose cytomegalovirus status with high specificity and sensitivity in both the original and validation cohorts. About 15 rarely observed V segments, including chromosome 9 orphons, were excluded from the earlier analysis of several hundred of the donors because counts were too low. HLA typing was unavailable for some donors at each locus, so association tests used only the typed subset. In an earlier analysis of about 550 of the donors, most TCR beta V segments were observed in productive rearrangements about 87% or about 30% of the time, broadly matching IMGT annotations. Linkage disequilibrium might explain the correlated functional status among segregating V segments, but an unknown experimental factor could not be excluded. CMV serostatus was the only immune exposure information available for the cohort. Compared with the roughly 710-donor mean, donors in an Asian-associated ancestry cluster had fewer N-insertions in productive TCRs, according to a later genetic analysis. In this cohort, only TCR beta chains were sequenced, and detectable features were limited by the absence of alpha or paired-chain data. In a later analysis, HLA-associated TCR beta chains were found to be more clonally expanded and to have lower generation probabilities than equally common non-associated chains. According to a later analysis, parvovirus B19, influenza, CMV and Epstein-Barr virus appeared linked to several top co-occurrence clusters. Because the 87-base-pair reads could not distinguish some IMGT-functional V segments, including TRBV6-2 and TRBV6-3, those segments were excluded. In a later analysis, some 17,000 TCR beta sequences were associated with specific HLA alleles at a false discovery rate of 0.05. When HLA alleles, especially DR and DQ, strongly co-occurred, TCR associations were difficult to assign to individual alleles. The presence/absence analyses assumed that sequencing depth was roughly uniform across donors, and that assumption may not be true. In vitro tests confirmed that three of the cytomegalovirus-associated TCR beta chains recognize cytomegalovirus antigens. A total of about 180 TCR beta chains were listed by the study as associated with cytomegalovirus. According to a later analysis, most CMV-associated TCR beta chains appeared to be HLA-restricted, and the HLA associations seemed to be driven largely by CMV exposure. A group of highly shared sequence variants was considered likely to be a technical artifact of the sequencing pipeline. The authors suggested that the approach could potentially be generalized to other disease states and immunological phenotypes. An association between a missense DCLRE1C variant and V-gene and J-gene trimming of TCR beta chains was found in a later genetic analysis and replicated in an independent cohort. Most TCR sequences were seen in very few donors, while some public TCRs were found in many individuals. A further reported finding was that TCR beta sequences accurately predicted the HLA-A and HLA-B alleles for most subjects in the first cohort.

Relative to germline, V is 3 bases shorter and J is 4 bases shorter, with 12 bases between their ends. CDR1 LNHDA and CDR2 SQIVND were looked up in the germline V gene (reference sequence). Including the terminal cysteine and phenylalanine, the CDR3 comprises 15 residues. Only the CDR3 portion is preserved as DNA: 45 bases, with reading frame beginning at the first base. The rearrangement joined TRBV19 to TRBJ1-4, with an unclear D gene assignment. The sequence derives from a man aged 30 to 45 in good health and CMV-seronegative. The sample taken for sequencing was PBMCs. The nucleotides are TGTGCCAGTAGTATGAGCGGACCACTTAATGAAAAACTGTTTTTT. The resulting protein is CASSMSGPLNEKLFF.